This T cell receptor (beta chain) is from a study of identical twins (dated by TCRdb to 2015 to 2016). Background for the entire study: To test whether fetal clonotypes persist, the study used deep sequencing on TCR alpha and beta repertoires from monozygotic twins, unrelated adults of various ages, and cord blood. To rule out contamination, the twin experiments were replicated at different times with different library preparation protocols. Study-wide conclusions, independent of this receptor: The excess sharing between twins in beta out-of-frame sequences was weaker because fewer shared sequences reduced the signal-to-noise ratio. Compared with coincidental sharing between unrelated individuals, an excess of low generation-probability sequences was observed among out-of-frame TCR alpha sequences shared between twins. Recombination models systematically underestimated out-of-frame TCR alpha sharing in monozygotic twins but agreed with sharing between unrelated individuals. Conclusions relied on cross-sectional statistical analysis, since the same donors could not be followed over many years. Abundant cord blood beta clonotypes had fewer insertions, young adult naive repertoires showed a similar but weaker trend, and memory repertoires showed no such trend. Zero-insertion analyses could be partly confounded by invariant T cells such as MAIT and iNKT, although diverse VJ usage argued against such confounding for most clonotypes.

All donors were healthy Caucasians. Three pairs of female monozygotic twins, all aged roughly 18 to 30 years, made up the twin cohort. Peripheral blood mononuclear cells were the source from which RNA for the TCR libraries was isolated. The CDR3 runs 15 residues from the cysteine to the phenylalanine. Kept here is only the CDR3 DNA, which spans 45 bases and is read in frame from base 1. Per the germline V gene, LGHNT is the CDR1 and FRNRAP is the CDR2. V lost 8 bases and J lost 7 bases; the stretch between them is 20 bases long. A note on this clonotype: The clone's antigen remains unknown. The sample holds no much larger clone one base away, and base qualities are not on file.

The method was 5' RACE. Sequencing used an Illumina HiSeq 2000. Template switching introduced a universal primer binding site; the final cDNA contained a unique molecular identifier, enabling accurate counting of TCR cDNA molecules. Specific primers in the conserved constant-segment region were used to synthesize first-strand cDNA for TCR alpha and beta chains. To control for contamination, every cDNA library was double barcoded, receiving both a SMART-Mk sample barcode and Illumina barcodes. TruSeq adapter sequences and Illumina sample barcodes were added in two successive PCR steps. The TCR alpha and beta cDNA libraries were sequenced on the Illumina HiSeq platform using custom primers. Regarding the original processing steps: Unique molecular identifiers were extracted from raw reads with MiGEC, and CDR3 positions were determined with MiXCR. For each individual, recombination models were inferred using an EM algorithm with the repgenHMM and IGoR tools. Shared clonotypes were analyzed with the tcR package in R, and sharing was normalized by the product of cloneset sizes. To study raw recombination free of thymic and clonal selection effects, out-of-frame nonproductive sequences were analyzed. The public reads were reanalyzed by TCRdb: fastp trimming at Q25, MiXCR alignment, in-frame beta chains only. Each entry merges the rows of one CDR3 protein and shows their most common DNA and genes. None of the V and J calls come from the authors' own analysis; TCRdb made them. Counted in this sample were 750,000 to 950,000 distinct CDR3 sequences; more than 9% of them appeared once. Of the sample, around 1.5% is held by the ten largest clones.

These data are also associated with another study on yellow fever vaccine responses in identical twins. That second report states: According to the authors, the vaccine-induced T cell response in identical twins seemed to be partly convergent and partly specific to each individual. In the study, vaccine-responding T cell clones were precisely tracked in identical twins.

The specimen was PBMCs. The sequence came from a woman aged 18-29 years in good health. The sequence joins TRBV12-5 to TRBJ2-2; the D gene lacks a confident call. The CDR3 here reads CASSGPVVVDGELFF. The nucleotide sequence is TGTGCTAGTAGTGGGCCGGTGGTCGTTGACGGGGAGCTGTTTTTT.